Below are 2 T cell receptor beta chains sequenced from a single sample in a study of cytomegalovirus exposure and HLA in healthy donors. Use of 60 Vbeta and 13 Jbeta primers characterized the PCR. Repertoires were generated with immunoSEQ multiplex PCR, while TCRdb's copy carries only in-frame clones and drops some. The sample includes over 100,000 clones, about two thirds of them seen just once. The sequencing sample was made of PBMCs. Receptors originate from a man over 45 in good health and CMV-seropositive.

J is TRBJ1-1 and V is TRBV29-1, with D unclear. Germline loops: CDR1 SQVTM, CDR2 ANQGSEA. The CDR3 length is 11 residues. Trimming cost V 7 bases and J 0 bases, with 6 bases left between them. The CDR3: CSASVNTEAFF. Here the CDR3 DNA reads TGCAGCGCTTCAGTGAACACTGAAGCTTTCTTT.

This chain links TRBV28 with TRBJ1-5, with 10 bases fitting TRBD1. This CDR3 is 15 amino acids long. The V segment lost 5 bases and the J segment 4 bases; nucleotides outside the gene matches: 5. The germline CDR1 and CDR2 sequences are MDHEN and SYDVKM. The chain's CDR3 is CASSTGQGGNQPQHF. CDR3 sequence (DNA): TGTGCCAGCAGTACCGGACAGGGGGGGAATCAGCCCCAGCATTTT.